This T cell receptor (beta chain) comes out of a study of CD8 T cells in ankylosing spondylitis. Study conclusions and caveats: Previously reported in reactive arthritis synovial fluid and blood were some of the motif variants. A motif of fewer than ten highly homologous TCR beta variants was seen as apparently characteristic of ankylosing spondylitis blood. The clones that were linked to disease were reported to be significantly enriched in matched synovial fluid samples from ankylosing spondylitis patients.

Generation of TCR beta libraries employed quantitative 5'-RACE incorporating molecular barcodes. TCRdb passed the 5' RACE reads through MiXCR, listing each CDR3 protein once. The table includes 500,000 to 550,000 distinct CDR3 sequences, approximately 11% detected once. This clonotype has just a few counts. Its specificity is unknown. The germline gives CDR1 SQVTM, CDR2 ANQGSEA. Trimming left V 2 bases short and J 8 bases short, with 10 bases between. CDR3 size: 12 residues. The genes are TRBV29-1 and TRBJ2-1; D is unresolved. This TCR was sampled from a male donor with ankylosing spondylitis. The material sequenced was blood, either unsorted or a sorted T cell fraction (not recorded which). The CDR3 sequence is CSVELVEDEQFF. CDR3 DNA: TGCAGCGTTGAACTAGTAGAGGATGAGCAGTTCTTC.